The clone carrying this TCR beta chain was seen more than once but under ten times. No antigen is known for it. The data are from a study of cytomegalovirus exposure and HLA in healthy donors. General study results and limits: Productive rates of about 87% or about 30% were seen for most TCR beta V segments in an earlier analysis. In all likelihood, a cluster of highly shared sequence variants was a sequencing artifact.

The CDR3 spans 19 residues. The germline CDR1 and CDR2 sequences are SGHTS and YDEGEE. V was clipped by 4 bases and J by 4 bases, with 30 bases between them. PCR involved 60 Vbeta and 13 Jbeta primers. Method: immunoSEQ multiplex PCR; TCRdb's copy keeps in-frame clones and lacks some. The sample gives more than 80,000 clones, around 81% of which show up once; 3% to 4% is in the top ten. V and J are TRBV5-8 and TRBJ2-7; a weak D match, TRBD1 (5 bases). Sequenced material: PBMCs. This receptor was obtained from a female donor in good health and CMV-seropositive. In nucleotides, the CDR3 is TGTGCCAGCAGCCTAGGTCGCGGTTACAGGTCCTTTTTTCGGTACGAGCAGTACTTC. The encoded protein is CASSLGRGYRSFFRYEQYF.